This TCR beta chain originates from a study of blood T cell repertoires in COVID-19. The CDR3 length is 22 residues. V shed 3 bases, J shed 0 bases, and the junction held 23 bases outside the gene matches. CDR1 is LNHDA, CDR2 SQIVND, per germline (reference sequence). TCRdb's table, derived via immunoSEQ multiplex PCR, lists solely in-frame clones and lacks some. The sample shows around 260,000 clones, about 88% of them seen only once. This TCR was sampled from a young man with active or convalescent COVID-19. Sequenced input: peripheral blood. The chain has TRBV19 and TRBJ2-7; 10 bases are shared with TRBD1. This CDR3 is CASSIMPNVRDRGSWGSYEQYF. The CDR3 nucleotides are TGTGCCAGTAGTATTATGCCCAACGTACGGGACAGGGGCAGCTGGGGCTCCTACGAGCAGTACTTC.